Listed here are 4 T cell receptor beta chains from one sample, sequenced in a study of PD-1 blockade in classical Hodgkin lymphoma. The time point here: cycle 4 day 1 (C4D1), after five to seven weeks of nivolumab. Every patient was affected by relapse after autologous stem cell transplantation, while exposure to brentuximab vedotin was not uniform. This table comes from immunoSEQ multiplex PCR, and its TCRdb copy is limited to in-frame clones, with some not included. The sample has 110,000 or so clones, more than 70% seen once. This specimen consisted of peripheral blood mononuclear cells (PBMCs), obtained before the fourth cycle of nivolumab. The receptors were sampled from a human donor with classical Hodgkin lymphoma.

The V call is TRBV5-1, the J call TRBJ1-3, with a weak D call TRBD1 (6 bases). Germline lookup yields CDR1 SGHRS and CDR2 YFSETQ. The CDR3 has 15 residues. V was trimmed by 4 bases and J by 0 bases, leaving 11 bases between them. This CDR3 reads CASSQTGPSGNTIYF. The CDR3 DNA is TGCGCCAGCAGCCAAACAGGGCCCTCTGGAAACACCATATATTTT.

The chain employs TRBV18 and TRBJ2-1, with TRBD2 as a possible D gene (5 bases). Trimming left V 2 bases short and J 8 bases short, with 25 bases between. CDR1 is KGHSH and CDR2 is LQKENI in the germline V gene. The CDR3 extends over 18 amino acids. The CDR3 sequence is CASSPKGRSRGPVHEQFF. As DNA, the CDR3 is TGTGCCAGCTCACCAAAGGGAAGAAGTAGAGGGCCGGTCCATGAGCAGTTCTTC.

The DNA of the CDR3 is TGTGCCAGCAGCTCAACTAGCGACCAAGAGACCCAGTACTTC. Translation gives CASSSTSDQETQYF. The chain carries TRBV5-4 and TRBJ2-5, with TRBD2 matching over 7 bases. This CDR3 has 14 residues. Germline CDR1 and CDR2: SGHNT and YYREEE (reference sequence). Losses at the gene ends were 3 bases for V and 0 bases for J; bases not matched to a gene: 2.

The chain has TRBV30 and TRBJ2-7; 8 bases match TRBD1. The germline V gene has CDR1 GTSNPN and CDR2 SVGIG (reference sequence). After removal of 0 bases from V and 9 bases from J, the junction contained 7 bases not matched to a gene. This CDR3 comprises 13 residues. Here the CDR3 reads CAWSVRTGLRQYF. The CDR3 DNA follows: TGTGCCTGGAGTGTACGGACAGGGCTGAGGCAGTACTTC.